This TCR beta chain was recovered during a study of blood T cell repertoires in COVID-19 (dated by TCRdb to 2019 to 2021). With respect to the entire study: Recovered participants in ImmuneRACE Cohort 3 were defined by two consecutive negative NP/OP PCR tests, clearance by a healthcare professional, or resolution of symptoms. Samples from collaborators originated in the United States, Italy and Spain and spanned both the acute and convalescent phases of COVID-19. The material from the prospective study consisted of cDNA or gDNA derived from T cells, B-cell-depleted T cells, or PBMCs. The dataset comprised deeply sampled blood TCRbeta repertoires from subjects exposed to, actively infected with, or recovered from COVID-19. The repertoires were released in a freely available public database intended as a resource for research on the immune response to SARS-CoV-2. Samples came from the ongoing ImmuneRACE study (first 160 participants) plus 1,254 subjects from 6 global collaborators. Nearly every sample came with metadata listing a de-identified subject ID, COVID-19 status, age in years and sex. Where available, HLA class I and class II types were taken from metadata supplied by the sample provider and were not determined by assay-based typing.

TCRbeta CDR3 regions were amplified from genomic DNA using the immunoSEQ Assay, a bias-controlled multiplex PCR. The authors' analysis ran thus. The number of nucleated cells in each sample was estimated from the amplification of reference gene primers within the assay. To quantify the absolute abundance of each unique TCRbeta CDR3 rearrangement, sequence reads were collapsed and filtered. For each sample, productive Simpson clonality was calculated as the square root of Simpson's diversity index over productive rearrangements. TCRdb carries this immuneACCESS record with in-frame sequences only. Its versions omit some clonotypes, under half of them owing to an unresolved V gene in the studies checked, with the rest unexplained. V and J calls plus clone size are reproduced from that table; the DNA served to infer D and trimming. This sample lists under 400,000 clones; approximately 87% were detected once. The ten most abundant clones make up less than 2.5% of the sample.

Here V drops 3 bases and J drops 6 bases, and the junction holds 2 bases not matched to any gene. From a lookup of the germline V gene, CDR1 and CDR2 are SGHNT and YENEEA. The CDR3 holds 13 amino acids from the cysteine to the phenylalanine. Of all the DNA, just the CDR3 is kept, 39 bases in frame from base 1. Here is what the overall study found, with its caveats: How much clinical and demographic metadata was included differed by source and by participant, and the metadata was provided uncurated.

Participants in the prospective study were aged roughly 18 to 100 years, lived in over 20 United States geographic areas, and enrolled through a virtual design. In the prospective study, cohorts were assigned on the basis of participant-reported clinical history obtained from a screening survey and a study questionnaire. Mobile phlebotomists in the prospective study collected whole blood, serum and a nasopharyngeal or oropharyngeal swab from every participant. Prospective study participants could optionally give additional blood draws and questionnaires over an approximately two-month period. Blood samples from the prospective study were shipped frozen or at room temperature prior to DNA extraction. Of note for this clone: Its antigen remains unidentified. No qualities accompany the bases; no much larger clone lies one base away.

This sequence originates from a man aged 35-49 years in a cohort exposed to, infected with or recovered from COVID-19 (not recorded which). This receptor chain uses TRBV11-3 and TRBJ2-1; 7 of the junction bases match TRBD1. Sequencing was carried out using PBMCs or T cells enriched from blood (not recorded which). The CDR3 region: CASSLGQSNEQFF. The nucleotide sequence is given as TGTGCCAGCAGCTTGGGACAGTCCAATGAGCAGTTCTTC.